These 17 T cell receptor beta chains were all obtained from the same sample, sequenced in a study of blood T cell repertoires in COVID-19. Only in-frame clones appear in the TCRdb table, and some are missing; sequencing was by immunoSEQ multiplex PCR. The sample holds 250,000 to 300,000 clones, roughly 89% seen once. The sample was peripheral blood. These receptors were obtained from a woman younger than 45 with active or convalescent COVID-19.

Note on this clone: The junction departs from germline at one end; a sequencing error may be responsible. The chain is built from TRBV3-1 (or the pseudogene TRBV3-2) and TRBJ2-1, with TRBD2 identical over 10 bases. Germline CDR1 reads LGHDT; CDR2 reads YNNKEL (reference sequence). CDR3 length equals 15 residues. The CDR3 bases are TGTGCCCGCAGCGAGCGGGGGGGCTGGGGCAATGAGCAGTTCTTC. It encodes CARSERGGWGNEQFF.

The genes are TRBV4-3 and TRBJ2-2; 10 nucleotides match TRBD2. The CDR3 consists of 15 residues. V was pared by 4 bases and J by 5 bases, with 4 bases of the junction left unmatched. CDR1 LGHNA and CDR2 YSLEER come from the germline V gene. The CDR3 protein is CASSLVAGGTGELFF. The CDR3 DNA follows: TGCGCCAGCAGCCTCGTAGCGGGGGGAACCGGGGAGCTGTTTTTT.

V usage is TRBV5-6 and J usage is TRBJ2-1, with TRBD1 matching 7 bases. The trim removed 0 bases at V and 4 bases at J, leaving 7 bases unmatched. Germline values: CDR1 SGHDT, CDR2 YYEEEE. This CDR3 is built from 16 residues. The CDR3 is CASSLAARGSYNEQFF. CDR3 DNA sequence: TGTGCCAGCAGCTTGGCGGCCAGGGGGTCTTACAATGAGCAGTTCTTC.

The chain employs TRBV7-9 and TRBJ2-3; D is uncertain. The CDR3 sequence is 13 residues long. Trimming took off 7 bases at V and 2 bases at J, with 10 bases between the two ends. Germline CDR1 reads SEHNR; CDR2 reads FQNEAQ (reference sequence). The CDR3 coding sequence is TGTGCCAGCATCCGGCGGCCCACAGATACGCAGTATTTT. This encodes CASIRRPTDTQYF. Full variable domain (outside the CDR3, taken from reference TRBV7-9 and TRBJ2-3): DTGVSQNPRHKITKRGQNVTFRCDPISEHNRLYWYRQTLGQGPEFLTYFQNEAQLEKSRLLSDRFSAERPKGSFSTLEIQRTEQGDSAMYLCASIRRPTDTQYFGPGTRLTVL.

This sequence joins TRBV27 and TRBJ2-3, with 10 bases aligning to TRBD1. Germline-derived CDR1 and CDR2 are MNHEY and SMNVEV (reference sequence). The CDR3 is made up of 14 amino acids. J lost 6 bases, V lost 5 bases, and 5 bases had no gene match. The CDR3 bases are TGTGCCAGCAGTCCGGACAGGGGGAGTGATACGCAGTATTTT. Translation gives CASSPDRGSDTQYF.

The chain joins TRBV6-5 to TRBJ1-5, with D perhaps matching TRBD1 (5 bases). Germline V gives CDR1 MNHEY, CDR2 SVGAGI. The CDR3 extends over 12 amino acids. V dropped 5 bases and J dropped 6 bases, with 8 bases sitting between them. The DNA for the CDR3 is TGTGCCAGCAGTCACACAGGTCAGCCCCAGCATTTT. Translation gives CASSHTGQPQHF.

This rearrangement joins TRBV6-2 or TRBV6-3 to TRBJ2-7; the match to TRBD1 covers 8 bases. The CDR3 contains 12 residues. The ends lost 5 bases at V and 6 bases at J; junction bases unmatched: 3. CDR1 MNHEY and CDR2 SVGEGT come from the germline V gene. DNA for the CDR3: TGTGCCAGCAGTAGGGGGACAGGCGAGCAGTACTTC. It is translated as CASSRGTGEQYF.

J is TRBJ2-7 and V is TRBV5-1; 8 nucleotides align to TRBD1. The CDR3 length is 15 residues. The V gene end was trimmed by 5 bases and the J gene end by 0 bases; junction bases not matched to a gene: 7. The germline V gene encodes CDR1 SGHRS and CDR2 YFSETQ. The CDR3 bases are TGCGCCAGCAGTCGGGACAGGACCAACTCCTACGAGCAGTACTTC. Translation: CASSRDRTNSYEQYF.

This chain links TRBV5-8 with TRBJ1-5; D is undetermined. Germline CDR1 and CDR2: SGHTS and YDEGEE. The CDR3 runs to 11 residues. The V end was cut by 0 bases, the J end by 10 bases, with 5 bases between. The CDR3 DNA reads TGTGCCAGCAGCTTGGTTTCTCCCCAGCATTTT. Translating gives CASSLVSPQHF.

The chain uses TRBV21-1 and TRBJ2-7; the table's TRBD1 call for D was not verified on the DNA. TRBV21-1 has pseudogene status. The length of the CDR3 is 15 residues. CDR3: CASNPRTGGFYEQYF. The CDR3 nucleotides read TGTGCCAGCAACCCTAGGACAGGGGGATTCTACGAGCAGTACTTC.

The CDR3 sequence: CASSFGWGSEKLFF. The CDR3 DNA reads TGTGCCAGCAGCTTCGGATGGGGCAGTGAAAAACTGTTTTTT. The chain joins TRBV7-2 to TRBJ1-4; D is possibly TRBD1 (5 bases). CDR3 length: 14 amino acids. The germline V gene encodes CDR1 SGHTA and CDR2 FQGNSA. V lost 3 bases to trimming and J lost 7 bases, with 12 bases between them. The variable domain in full, with the rest retrieved from reference TRBV7-2 and TRBJ1-4, is GAGVSQSPSNKVTEKGKDVELRCDPISGHTALYWYRQSLGQGLEFLIYFQGNSAPDKSGLPSDRFSAERTGGSVSTLTIQRTQQEDSAVYLCASSFGWGSEKLFFGSGTQLSVL.

The chain couples TRBV7-9 to TRBJ1-4; 11 bases fit TRBD1. Per the germline V gene, CDR1 is SEHNR and CDR2 is FQNEAQ (reference sequence). The CDR3 spans 14 residues. Losses at the gene ends were 5 bases for V and 8 bases for J; bases not matched to a gene: 4. The CDR3 protein is CASSDGQGAEKLFF. CDR3 DNA: TGTGCCAGCAGCGACGGACAGGGGGCCGAAAAACTGTTTTTT.

The chain links TRBV3-1 (or the pseudogene TRBV3-2) to TRBJ2-5, with D possibly matching TRBD2 (6 bases). Germline CDR1 and CDR2: LGHDT and YNNKEL (reference sequence). Trimming shortened V by 0 bases and J by 13 bases, and 12 bases separated the two germline ends. The CDR3 consists of 12 residues. The CDR3 protein is CASSQEGERAYF. DNA for the CDR3: TGTGCCAGCAGCCAAGAGGGCGAGCGGGCGTACTTC.

The CDR3 DNA sequence: TGTGCCTGGAGCCTAGGGACAGGGGGTTCACCCCTCCACTTT. Translated, it gives CAWSLGTGGSPLHF. The chain uses TRBV30 and TRBJ1-6, with 11 bases identical to TRBD1. The CDR3 contains 14 residues. Germline V CDR1 and CDR2: GTSNPN, SVGIG (reference sequence). V lost 3 bases and J lost 9; bases outside the gene matches: 4.

This clone was observed a single time. This chain joins TRBV13 and TRBJ2-5, with D uncertain. Trimming took off 4 bases at V and 5 bases at J, with 11 bases between the two ends. The CDR3 loop spans 13 amino acids. CDR1 is PRHDT, CDR2 FYEKMQ, per germline (reference sequence). This chain's CDR3 is CASSSPPGETQYF. The CDR3 DNA follows: TGTGCCAGCAGCTCCCCCCCCGGGGAGACCCAGTACTTC. The full variable domain, its missing parts supplied by reference TRBV13 and TRBJ2-5, is AAGVIQSPRHLIKEKRETATLKCYPIPRHDTVYWYQQGPGQDPQFLISFYEKMQSDKGSIPDRFSAQQFSDYHSELNMSSLELGDSALYFCASSSPPGETQYFGPGTRLLVL.

Details on this clone: This same CDR3 is encoded by further DNA sequences in the sample. The V and J genes are TRBV6-5 and TRBJ2-7; 8 bases align to TRBD1. The CDR3 length is 15 residues. J gave up 2 bases and V 5 bases, and 8 bases lay outside the gene matches. CDR1 MNHEY and CDR2 SVGAGI come from the germline V gene. The DNA for the CDR3 is TGTGCCAGCAGTCCCACCGGGACAGGCACCTACGAGCAGTACTTC. The encoded protein is CASSPTGTGTYEQYF.

The chain is built from TRBV7-9 and TRBJ1-1; D gene unclear. The V end was cut by 5 bases, the J end by 7 bases, with 20 bases between. The CDR3 consists of 15 residues. Germline CDR1 and CDR2: SEHNR and FQNEAQ (reference sequence). The CDR3 loop reads CASSPGPGGGGEAFF. CDR3 nucleotides: TGTGCCAGCAGCCCCGGTCCGGGAGGCGGAGGTGAAGCTTTCTTT.